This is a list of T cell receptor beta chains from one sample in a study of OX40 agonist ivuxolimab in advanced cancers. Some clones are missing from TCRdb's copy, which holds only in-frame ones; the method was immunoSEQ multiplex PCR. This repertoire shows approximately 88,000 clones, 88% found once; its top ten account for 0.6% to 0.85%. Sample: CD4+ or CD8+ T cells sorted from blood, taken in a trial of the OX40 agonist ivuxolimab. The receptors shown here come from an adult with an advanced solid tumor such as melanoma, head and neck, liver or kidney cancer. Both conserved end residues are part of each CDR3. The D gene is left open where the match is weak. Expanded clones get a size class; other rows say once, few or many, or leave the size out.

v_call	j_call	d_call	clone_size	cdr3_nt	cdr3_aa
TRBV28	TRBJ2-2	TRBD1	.	TGTGCCTCCCAAAGCATACAGGGGGCGGGCACCGGGGAGCTGTTTTTT	CASQSIQGAGTGELFF
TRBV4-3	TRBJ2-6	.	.	TGCGCCAGCAGCCAAGAAAGGGCCAACGTCCTGACTTTC	CASSQERANVLTF
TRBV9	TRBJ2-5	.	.	TGTGCCAGCAGTCAGGGGTACCAAGAGACCCAGTACTTC	CASSQGYQETQYF
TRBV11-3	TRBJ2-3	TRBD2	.	TGTGCCAGCAGCCGAATAACTAGCGGAGACACAGATACGCAGTATTTT	CASSRITSGDTDTQYF
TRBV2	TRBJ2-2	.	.	TGTGCCAGCAGTGTCACAAACAGCGGGGAGCTGTTTTTT	CASSVTNSGELFF
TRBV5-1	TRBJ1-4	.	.	TGCGCCAGCAGCTTGGGGGTAGGAAATGAAAAACTGTTTTTT	CASSLGVGNEKLFF
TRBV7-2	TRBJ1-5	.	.	TGTGCCAGCAGTCCGGGGGGGAATCAGCCCCAGCATTTT	CASSPGGNQPQHF
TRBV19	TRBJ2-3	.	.	TGTGCCAGTAGTCCAGACCTGAGCACAGATACGCAGTATTTT	CASSPDLSTDTQYF
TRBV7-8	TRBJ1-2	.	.	TGTGCCAGCAGCTCATTACGGGGAGGATATGGCTACACCTTC	CASSSLRGGYGYTF
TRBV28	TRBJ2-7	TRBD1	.	TGTGCCAGCAGTTTACTTACGACAGGGACCAACGAGCAGTACTTC	CASSLLTTGTNEQYF
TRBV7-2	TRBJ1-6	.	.	TGTGCCAGCAGCCTATGGACCGGGAATAATTCACCCCTCCACTTT	CASSLWTGNNSPLHF
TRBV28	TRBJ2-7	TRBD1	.	TGTGCCAGCAGTCCGGGCGGACAGGGTACCTACGAGCAGTACTTC	CASSPGGQGTYEQYF
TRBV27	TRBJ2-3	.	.	TGTGCCAGCAGCTACCCCGGGATGGTGGGCACAGATACGCAGTATTTT	CASSYPGMVGTDTQYF
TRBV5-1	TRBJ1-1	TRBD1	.	TGCGCCAGCAGCTCACAGGGGGCAAGGACTGAAGCTTTCTTT	CASSSQGARTEAFF
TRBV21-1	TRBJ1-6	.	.	TGTGCCAGCAGCCAAGTACAGGGGACAGGGGGCACCACACAGCACTTT	CASSQVQGTGGTTQHF
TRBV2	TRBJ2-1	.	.	TGTGCCAGCAGGAGAAGCGAAAGCTCCTACAATGAGCAGTTCTTC	CASRRSESSYNEQFF
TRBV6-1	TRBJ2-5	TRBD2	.	TGTGCCACGGGAGGTCGGGGTCAAGAGACCCAGTACTTC	CATGGRGQETQYF
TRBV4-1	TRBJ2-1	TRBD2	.	TGCGCCAGCAGCCAGAACCGGGCTAGCGGGGGGCGAGGTGAGCAGTTCTTC	CASSQNRASGGRGEQFF
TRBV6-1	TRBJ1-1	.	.	TGTGCCAGCAGTGAACCAGGCTTCGGTATGAACACTGAAGCTTTCTTT	CASSEPGFGMNTEAFF
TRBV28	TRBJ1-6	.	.	TGTGCCAGCAGTTCGACCCCCACCCTCCACTTT	CASSSTPTLHF
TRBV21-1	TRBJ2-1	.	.	TGTGCCAGCAGCCTCGGGCCTAGCTCCTACAATGAGCAGTTCTTC	CASSLGPSSYNEQFF
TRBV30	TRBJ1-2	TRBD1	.	TGTGCCTCGGACGGGACAGGGTATTTTGGCTACACCTTC	CASDGTGYFGYTF
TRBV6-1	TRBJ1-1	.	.	TGTGCCAGCACGATGGAGGCGCCCACTGAAGCTTTCTTT	CASTMEAPTEAFF
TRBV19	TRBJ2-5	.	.	TGTGCCAGTAGTATCAGGGAGACCCAGTACTTC	CASSIRETQYF
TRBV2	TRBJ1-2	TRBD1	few	TGTGCCAGCAGTCCTGGGACAGCCTATGGCTACACCTTC	CASSPGTAYGYTF
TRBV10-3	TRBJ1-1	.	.	TGTGCCATCAGTGAGTTAGGGGGAAAAGCTTTCTTT	CAISELGGKAFF
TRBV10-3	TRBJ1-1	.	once	TGTGCCACCCAGGGGACGACTACTGAAGCTTTCTTT	CATQGTTTEAFF
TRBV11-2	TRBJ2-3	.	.	TGTGCCAGCAGCCTAGGAGCTACAGATACGCAGTATTTT	CASSLGATDTQYF
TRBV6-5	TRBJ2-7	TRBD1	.	TGTGCCAGCACCTTACTAGACAGGGTAGGCGAGCAGTACTTC	CASTLLDRVGEQYF
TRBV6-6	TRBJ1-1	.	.	TGTGCCAGCAGTTACGCTCAGGGGCCGAACACTGAAGCTTTCTTT	CASSYAQGPNTEAFF
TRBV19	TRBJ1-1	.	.	TGTGCCAGTAGTGAACAGGCCCGGAGTGAAGCTTTCTTT	CASSEQARSEAFF
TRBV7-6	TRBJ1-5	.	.	TGTGCCAGCAGCTTAGGGCCGCATCAGCCCCAGCATTTT	CASSLGPHQPQHF
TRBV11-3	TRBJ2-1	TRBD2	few	TGTGCCAGCAGCCCCCGGGGGGGAGAAACCTACAATGAGCAGTTCTTC	CASSPRGGETYNEQFF
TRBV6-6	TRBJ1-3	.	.	TGTGCCAGCAGTTACGCAGGTTCTTCTGGAAACACCATATATTTT	CASSYAGSSGNTIYF
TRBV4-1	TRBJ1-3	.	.	TGCGCCAGCAGCCAAGCCGGGACACGGTCTTACGGAAACACCATATATTTT	CASSQAGTRSYGNTIYF
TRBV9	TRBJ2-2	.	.	TGTGCCAGCAGCGTAGATGGGGATTCCACCGGGGAGCTGTTTTTT	CASSVDGDSTGELFF
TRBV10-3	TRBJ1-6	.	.	TGTGCCATCAGTGAGTCGTGGAAGGGGTTCCCACCCCTCCACTTT	CAISESWKGFPPLHF
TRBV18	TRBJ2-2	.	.	TGTGCCAGCTCCCCTCCGAGATCCACCGGGGAGCTGTTTTTT	CASSPPRSTGELFF
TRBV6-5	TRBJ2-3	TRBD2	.	TGTGCCAGCAGTAGGGGGACTAGTCGCACAGATACGCAGTATTTT	CASSRGTSRTDTQYF
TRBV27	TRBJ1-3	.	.	TGTGCCAGCAATAGAACGGGCAATCTCCGACTTAACACCATATATTTT	CASNRTGNLRLNTIYF
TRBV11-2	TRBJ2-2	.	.	TGTGCCAGCAGCTTAATTAGGATTAACACCGGGGAGCTGTTTTTT	CASSLIRINTGELFF